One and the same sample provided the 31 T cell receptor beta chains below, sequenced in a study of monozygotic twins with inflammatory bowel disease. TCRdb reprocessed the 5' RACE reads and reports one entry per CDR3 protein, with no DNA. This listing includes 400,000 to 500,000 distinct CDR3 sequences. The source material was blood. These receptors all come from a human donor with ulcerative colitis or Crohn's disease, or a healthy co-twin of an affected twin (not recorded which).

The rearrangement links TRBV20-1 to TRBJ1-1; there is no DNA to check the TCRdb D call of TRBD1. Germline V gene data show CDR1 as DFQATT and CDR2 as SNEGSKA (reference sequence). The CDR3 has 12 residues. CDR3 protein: CSATTGFTEAFF.

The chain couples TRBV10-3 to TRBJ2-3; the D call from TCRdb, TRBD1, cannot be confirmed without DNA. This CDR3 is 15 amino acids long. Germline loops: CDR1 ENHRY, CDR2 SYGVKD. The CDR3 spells CAINYGGGSSDTQYF.

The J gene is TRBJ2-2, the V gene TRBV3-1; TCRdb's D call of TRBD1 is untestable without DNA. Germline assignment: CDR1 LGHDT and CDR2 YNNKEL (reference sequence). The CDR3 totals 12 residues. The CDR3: CASSRGAGELFF.

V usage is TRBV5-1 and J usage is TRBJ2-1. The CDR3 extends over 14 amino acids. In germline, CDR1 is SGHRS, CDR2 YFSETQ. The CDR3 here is CASTWGSSYNEQFF.

CDR3 sequence: CASSQDVGQPSGANVLTF. This chain connects TRBV4-3 to TRBJ2-6; TCRdb's D gene call, TRBD1, goes unchecked for lack of DNA. This CDR3 contains 18 residues. Germline CDR1 is LGHNA and CDR2 is YSLEER.

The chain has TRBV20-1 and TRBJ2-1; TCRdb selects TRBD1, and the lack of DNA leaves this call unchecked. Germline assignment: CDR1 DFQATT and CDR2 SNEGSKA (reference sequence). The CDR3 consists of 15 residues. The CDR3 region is CSARQVPSSYNEQFF.

The CDR3 spells CASSLLLAGEQFF. The rearrangement links TRBV5-4 to TRBJ2-1; TCRdb designates TRBD2, a call that cannot be tested without DNA. There are 13 residues in the CDR3. Germline assignment: CDR1 SGHNT and CDR2 YYREEE (reference sequence).

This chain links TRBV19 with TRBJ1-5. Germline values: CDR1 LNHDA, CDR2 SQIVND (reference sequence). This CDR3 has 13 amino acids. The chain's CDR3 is CASSPVSVQPQHF.

The CDR3 reads CASSFTGVGEKLFF. The V call is TRBV7-2, the J call TRBJ1-4; TCRdb reports TRBD1, a call that lacks DNA to check it against. Germline V gene sequence: CDR1 SGHTA, CDR2 FQGNSA. There are 14 residues in the CDR3.

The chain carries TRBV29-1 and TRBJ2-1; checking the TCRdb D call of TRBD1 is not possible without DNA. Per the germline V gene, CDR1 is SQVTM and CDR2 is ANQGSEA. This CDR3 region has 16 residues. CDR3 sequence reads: CSVVPRGGSSYNEQFF.

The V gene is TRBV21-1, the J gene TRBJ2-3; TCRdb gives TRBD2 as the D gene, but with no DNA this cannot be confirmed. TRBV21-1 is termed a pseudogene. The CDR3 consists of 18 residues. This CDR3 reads CASSKAAERGYTTDTQYF.

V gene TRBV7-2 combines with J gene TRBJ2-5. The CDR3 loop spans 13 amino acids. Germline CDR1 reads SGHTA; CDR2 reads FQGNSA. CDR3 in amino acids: CASSLKSTETQYF.

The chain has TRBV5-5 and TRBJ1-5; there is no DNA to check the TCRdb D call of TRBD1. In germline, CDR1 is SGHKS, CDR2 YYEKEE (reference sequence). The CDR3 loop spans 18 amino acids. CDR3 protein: CASSPGQGVFSSNQPQHF.

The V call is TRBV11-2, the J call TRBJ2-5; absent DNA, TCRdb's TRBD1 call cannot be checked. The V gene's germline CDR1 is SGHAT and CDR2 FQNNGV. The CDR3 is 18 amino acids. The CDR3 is CASTPSRDRVIGQETQYF. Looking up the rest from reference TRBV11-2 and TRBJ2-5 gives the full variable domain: EAGVAQSPRYKIIEKRQSVAFWCNPISGHATLYWYQQILGQGPKLLIQFQNNGVVDDSQLPKDRFSAERLKGVDSTLKIQPAKLEDSAVYLCASTPSRDRVIGQETQYFGPGTRLLVL.

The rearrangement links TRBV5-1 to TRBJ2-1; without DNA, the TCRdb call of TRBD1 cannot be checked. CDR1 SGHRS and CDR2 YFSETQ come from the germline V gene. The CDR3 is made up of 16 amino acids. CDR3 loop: CASSLRADSSYNEQFF.

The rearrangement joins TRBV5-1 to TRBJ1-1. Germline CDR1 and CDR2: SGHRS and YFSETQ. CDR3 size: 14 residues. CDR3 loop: CASSPMDRTVEAFF.

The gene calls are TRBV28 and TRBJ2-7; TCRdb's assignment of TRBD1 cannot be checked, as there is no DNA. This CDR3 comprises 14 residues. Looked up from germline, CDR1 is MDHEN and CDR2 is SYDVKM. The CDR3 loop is CASSLIRARYEQYF.

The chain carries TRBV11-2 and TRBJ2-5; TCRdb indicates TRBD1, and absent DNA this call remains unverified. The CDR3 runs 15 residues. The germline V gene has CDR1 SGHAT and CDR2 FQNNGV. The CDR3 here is CASSHPLGGVETQYF.

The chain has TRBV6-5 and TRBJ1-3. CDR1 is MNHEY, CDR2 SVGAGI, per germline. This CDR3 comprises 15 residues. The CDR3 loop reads CASSSTAVSGNTIYF.

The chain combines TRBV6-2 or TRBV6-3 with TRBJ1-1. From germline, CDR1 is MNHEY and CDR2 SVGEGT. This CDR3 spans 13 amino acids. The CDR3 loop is CASSLRTNTEAFF.

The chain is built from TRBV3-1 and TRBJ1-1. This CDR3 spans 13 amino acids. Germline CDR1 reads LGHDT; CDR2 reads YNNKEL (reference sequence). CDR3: CASSPDGNTEAFF.

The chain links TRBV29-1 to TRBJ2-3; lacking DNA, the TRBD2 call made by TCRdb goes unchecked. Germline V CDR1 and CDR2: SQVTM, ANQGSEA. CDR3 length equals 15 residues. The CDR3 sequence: CSVAPGLAGAGTQYF.

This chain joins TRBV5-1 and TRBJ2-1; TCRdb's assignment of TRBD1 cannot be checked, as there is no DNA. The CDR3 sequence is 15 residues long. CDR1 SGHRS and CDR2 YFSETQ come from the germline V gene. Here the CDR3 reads CASTQGAGSYNEQFF.

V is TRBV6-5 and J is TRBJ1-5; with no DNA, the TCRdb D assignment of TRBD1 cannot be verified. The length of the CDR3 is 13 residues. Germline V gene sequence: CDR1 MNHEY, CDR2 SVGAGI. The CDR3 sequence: CASSRTTNQPQHF.

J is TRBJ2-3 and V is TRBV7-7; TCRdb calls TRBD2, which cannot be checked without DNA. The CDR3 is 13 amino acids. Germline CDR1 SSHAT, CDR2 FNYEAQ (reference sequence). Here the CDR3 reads CASSLAAGDTQYF.

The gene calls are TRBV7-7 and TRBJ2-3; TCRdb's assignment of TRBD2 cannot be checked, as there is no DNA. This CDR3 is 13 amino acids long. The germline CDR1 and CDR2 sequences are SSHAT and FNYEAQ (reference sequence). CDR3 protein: CASSLGLADTQYF.

CDR3 residues: CASSLLAEGPYEQYF. The chain links TRBV28 to TRBJ2-7; checking the TCRdb D call of TRBD2 is not possible without DNA. The germline V gene has CDR1 MDHEN and CDR2 SYDVKM. The CDR3 contains 15 residues.

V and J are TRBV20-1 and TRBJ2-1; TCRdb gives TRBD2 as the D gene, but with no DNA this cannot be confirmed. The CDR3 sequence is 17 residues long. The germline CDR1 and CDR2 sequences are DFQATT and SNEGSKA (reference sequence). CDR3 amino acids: CSAKYSLGPRRNNEQFF.

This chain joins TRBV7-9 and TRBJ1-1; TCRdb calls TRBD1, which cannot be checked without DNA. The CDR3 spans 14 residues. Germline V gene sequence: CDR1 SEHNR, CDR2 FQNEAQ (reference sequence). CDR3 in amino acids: CASSSQGGRTEAFF.

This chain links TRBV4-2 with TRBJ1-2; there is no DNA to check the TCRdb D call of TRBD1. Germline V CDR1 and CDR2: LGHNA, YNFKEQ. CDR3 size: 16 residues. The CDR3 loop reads CASSQALGQGSYGYTF.

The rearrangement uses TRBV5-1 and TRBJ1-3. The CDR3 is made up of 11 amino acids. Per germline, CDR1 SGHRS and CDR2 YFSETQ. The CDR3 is CASSFLGTIYF. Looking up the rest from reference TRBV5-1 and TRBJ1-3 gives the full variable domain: KAGVTQTPRYLIKTRGQQVTLSCSPISGHRSVSWYQQTPGQGLQFLFEYFSETQRNKGNFPGRFSGRQFSNSRSEMNVSTLELGDSALYLCASSFLGTIYFGEGSWLTVV.